The 9 T cell receptor beta chains below were found in one sample sequenced in a study of Ad26.COV2.S vaccination and SARS-CoV-2 variants. Profiling relied on immunoSEQ multiplex PCR, and the TCRdb table lists in-frame clones only, not all of them. This sample carries about 350,000 clones, 92% of them seen once, and the ten largest clones take 3.9%. The sample consisted of peripheral blood, taken after recovery from COVID-19. The receptors stem from a human donor who had recovered from COVID-19.

This chain's CDR3 is CAFRGGINEQFF. The CDR3 DNA reads TGTGCCTTTAGGGGGGGGATCAATGAGCAGTTCTTC. This sequence joins TRBV21-1 and TRBJ2-1; TRBD2 was called by the table and not checked on the DNA. TRBV21-1 constitutes a pseudogene. This CDR3 has 12 amino acids.

This chain joins TRBV19 and TRBJ2-1, with no clear D. The CDR3 length is 14 residues. V gave up 7 bases and J gave up 4 bases, with 14 bases separating them. CDR1 and CDR2 (germline): LNHDA, SQIVND (reference sequence). CDR3 sequence reads: CASKIRNRYNEQFF. CDR3 sequence (DNA): TGTGCCAGTAAAATAAGGAACCGTTACAATGAGCAGTTCTTC.

For the CDR3, the DNA is TGTGCCAGCAGTCGTCCTAAGCGGGGGGACTACAATGAGCAGTTCTTC. This translates into CASSRPKRGDYNEQFF. The chain links TRBV6-6 to TRBJ2-1; 9 bases are shared with TRBD2. Germline V gene data show CDR1 as MNHNY and CDR2 as SVGAGI (reference sequence). CDR3 size: 16 residues. V lost 5 bases and J lost 3; bases outside the gene matches: 8.

The chain recombines TRBV25-1 with TRBJ1-1; the D gene is possibly TRBD1 (6 bases). V was cut by 3 bases and J by 6 bases, with 17 bases left in between. In germline, CDR1 is MGHDK, CDR2 SYGVNS. This CDR3 is built from 15 residues. The CDR3 loop is CASSDPTANRAEAFF. The CDR3 coding sequence is TGTGCCAGCAGTGATCCGACAGCCAACAGGGCTGAAGCTTTCTTT.

The genes are TRBV19 and TRBJ1-1, with 8 bases matching TRBD1. CDR1 LNHDA and CDR2 SQIVND come from the germline V gene (reference sequence). This CDR3 has 15 residues. Trimming took 7 bases from V and 2 from J; bases not matched to a gene: 9. For the CDR3, the DNA is TGTGCCAGTAACGATGACAGGGGTTTTAACACTGAAGCTTTCTTT. Its protein product is CASNDDRGFNTEAFF.

The chain employs TRBV7-2 and TRBJ2-1, with 7 bases lining up with TRBD1. The CDR3 sequence is 16 residues long. CDR1 is SGHTA, CDR2 FQGNSA, per germline. Trimming took 5 bases from V and 7 from J; bases not matched to a gene: 14. The CDR3 nucleotides read TGTGCCAGCAGCCCACTAACAGGGGAATCGGCGAATGAGCAGTTCTTC. Protein product: CASSPLTGESANEQFF.

The rearrangement links TRBV9 to TRBJ2-5; either TRBD1 or TRBD2 may supply D (6 bases each). V was trimmed by 4 bases and J by 2 bases, leaving 18 bases between them. Germline CDR1 SGDLS, CDR2 YYNGEE. The CDR3 runs to 16 residues. The CDR3 nucleotides are TGTGCCAGCAGCTATAACTTTCGGGGGCCTCAAGAGACCCAGTACTTC. It encodes CASSYNFRGPQETQYF.

The chain has TRBV3-1 (or the pseudogene TRBV3-2) and TRBJ2-7; 8 bases are a match to TRBD1. The CDR3 covers 13 residues. Germline V gene sequence: CDR1 LGHDT, CDR2 YNNKEL (reference sequence). V shed 6 bases and J 3 bases; nucleotides not matched to a gene: 4. CDR3 region: CASSNGQGYEQYF. CDR3 DNA sequence: TGTGCCAGCAGTAACGGACAGGGCTACGAGCAGTACTTC.

The V and J genes are TRBV2 and TRBJ2-7, with D unclear. This CDR3 spans 11 amino acids. V shed 7 bases and J shed 3 bases, with 7 bases lying between them. Per the germline V gene, CDR1 is SNHLY and CDR2 is FYNNEI. The CDR3 DNA sequence: TGTGCCAGCACCTATAACTACGAGCAGTACTTC. Protein product: CASTYNYEQYF.